This TCR beta chain originates from a study of shared clonotypes between healthy human individuals. This clone was observed once. The antigen is unknown. The study's findings and limits: It was only blood that was sampled, and tissue repertoires likely differ.

Generated by immunoSEQ multiplex PCR, the TCRdb table keeps only in-frame clones and is missing some. The sample shows around 1.9 million clones, around 93% of them seen only once. Cells designated naive CD8 were CD45RO-negative and were positively selected for CCR7, with terminally differentiated effector memory CD45RA+ cells excluded. Germline values: CDR1 SGHAT, CDR2 FQDESV (reference sequence). The CDR3 is 14 residues long. Trimming removed 0 bases at V and 5 bases at J, with 11 bases between. V is TRBV11-1 and J is TRBJ2-7; possibly TRBD1 for D (6 bases). The receptor's source is a man between 18 and 29 years old in good health. Some clones in this sample may be carry-over from other donors' samples. Sequencing was performed on naive CD8+ T cells from PBMCs. This CDR3 reads CASSLAEGGDEQYF. The DNA for the CDR3 is TGTGCCAGCAGCTTAGCAGAAGGGGGTGACGAGCAGTACTTC.